A selection of T cell receptor beta chains follows, all from one sample in a study of yellow fever vaccine responses in identical twins. TCRdb reprocessed the RT-PCR reads with MiXCR, giving one entry per CDR3 protein. The data contain approximately 33,000 distinct CDR3 sequences, less than 70% of them seen just once; the ten biggest clones take up more than 4%. Source: T cells from blood (PBMCs), unsorted or a sorted subset (not recorded which), taken before or after yellow fever vaccination (not recorded which). The receptors were gathered from a woman aged 18-30 years who received the yellow fever vaccine. The CDR3 runs from the conserved cysteine through the conserved F or W. D genes are given only for firm matches. Size values are once, few and many counts, or a class for expanded clones, and some rows have none.

- - 15 TRBJ2-5 TRBV11-1 TGTGCCAGCAGCTTAGAGGGATACCGGAAAGAGACCCAGTACTTC CASSLEGYRKETQYF
- once 16 TRBJ2-2 TRBV10-1 TGCGCCAGCAGTGAGTCGATGCAGACGAACACCGGGGAGCTGTTTTTT CASSESMQTNTGELFF
TRBD1 few 14 TRBJ1-2 TRBV29-1 TGCAGCGTTGATTTCATGGCAGGGGGTAATGGCTACACCTTC CSVDFMAGGNGYTF
- - 13 TRBJ2-7 TRBV11-1 TGTGCCAGCAGCCTAGGACTAACAGGGGAGCAGTACTTC CASSLGLTGEQYF
TRBD1 - 16 TRBJ1-6 TRBV4-2 TGTGCCAGCAGCCGAAAGGTGACAGGGATTACGACACCCCTCCACTTT CASSRKVTGITTPLHF
- - 13 TRBJ2-1 TRBV18 TGTGCCAGCTCACCAACTCACTTCAATGAGCAGTTCTTC CASSPTHFNEQFF
TRBD1 few 17 TRBJ1-5 TRBV6-2/TRBV6-3 TGTGCCAGCAGTTACGGGACAGGGGGATGGTTGGATCAGCCCCAGCATTTT CASSYGTGGWLDQPQHF
- few 12 TRBJ1-2 TRBV20-1 TGCAGTGCTAGCCCACAGCACTATGGCTACACCTTC CSASPQHYGYTF
TRBD2 - 18 TRBJ2-2 TRBV4-3 TGCGCCAGCAGCCAAGCTCCCGGACTAGCGGGGGCCACCGGGGAGCTGTTTTTT CASSQAPGLAGATGELFF
- few 14 TRBJ1-1 TRBV27 TGTGCCAGCGAATTCGTCGGTCCGAACACTGAAGCTTTCTTT CASEFVGPNTEAFF
- once 14 TRBJ1-1 TRBV18 TGTGCCAGCTCACCACCTCAGGGCTACACTGAAGCTTTCTTT CASSPPQGYTEAFF
TRBD2 few 16 TRBJ2-2 TRBV11-2 TGTGCCAGCAGCTTATTGGAAACTAGCGGGACCGGGGAGCTGTTTTTT CASSLLETSGTGELFF
- - 14 TRBJ2-2 TRBV10-3 TGTGCCATCAGGGTTCCCCGGAACACCGGGGAGCTGTTTTTT CAIRVPRNTGELFF
TRBD2 - 16 TRBJ2-1 TRBV11-1 TGTGCCAGCAGCTTAGACCCAGCGGGAGGCTTCAATGAGCAGTTCTTC CASSLDPAGGFNEQFF
- - 14 TRBJ2-1 TRBV5-1 TGCGCCAGCAGCTTGTTCCTAGCTACCGATGAGCAGTTCTTC CASSLFLATDEQFF
- - 13 TRBJ1-1 TRBV13 TGTGCCAATTCCCAGGGAATGAACACTGAAGCTTTCTTT CANSQGMNTEAFF
- - 15 TRBJ1-3 TRBV10-3 TGTGCCATCACCCCGAACCGAGGAACTGGAAACACCATATATTTT CAITPNRGTGNTIYF
TRBD2 few 17 TRBJ2-5 TRBV2 TGTGCCAGCAGTGAGAGTGGAGCGGGATTATGGACAGAGACCCAGTACTTC CASSESGAGLWTETQYF
TRBD1 - 18 TRBJ1-2 TRBV19 TGTGCCAGTAGTATTATTTGGGACAGGGGGCGCCTTTTGGATGGCTACACCTTC CASSIIWDRGRLLDGYTF
- - 13 TRBJ1-5 TRBV18 TGTGCCAGCTCCTCCAGGGTTAATCAGCCCCAGCATTTT CASSSRVNQPQHF
- - 15 TRBJ2-7 TRBV5-1 TGCGCCAGCAGCGTGGCAGGGACCATCTACGCGGAGCAGTACTTC CASSVAGTIYAEQYF
TRBD2 - 16 TRBJ2-5 TRBV20-1 TGCAGTGCTAGGGGAGGGCCTAGCGGGAGCCAAGAGACCCAGTACTTC CSARGGPSGSQETQYF
- - 14 TRBJ1-1 TRBV29-1 TGCAGCGTTGAGGGTTTGGTCCTGAACACTGAAGCTTTCTTT CSVEGLVLNTEAFF
TRBD2 - 15 TRBJ2-1 TRBV29-1 TGCAGCGTTGAAACTAGCGGGGACTTCTACAATGAGCAGTTCTTC CSVETSGDFYNEQFF
- - 13 TRBJ2-1 TRBV28 TGTGCCAGCAGTTTACAGGGTTTGCTGCTTGTAATCTTC CASSLQGLLLVIF
- - 15 TRBJ2-7 TRBV2 TGTGCCAGCAGTGCTGAGGGAACCTTCTCCTACGAGCAGTACTTC CASSAEGTFSYEQYF
- few 12 TRBJ2-5 TRBV18 TGTGCCAGCTCACCACAGGATGAGACCCAGTACTTC CASSPQDETQYF
TRBD2 few 15 TRBJ2-1 TRBV12-3/TRBV12-4 TGTGCCAGCACTACGAGCGGGGCAGCCTACAATGAGCAGTTCTTC CASTTSGAAYNEQFF